This passage covers 9 T cell receptor beta chains from one sample sequenced in a study of blood T cell repertoires in COVID-19. Using immunoSEQ multiplex PCR, the repertoire was profiled, and TCRdb retains in-frame clones only, with some absent. The data show about 70,000 clones, approximately 90% seen once. The sequenced material came from peripheral blood. These receptors originate from a man between 70 and 80 years old with active COVID-19.

The rearrangement joins TRBV7-9 to TRBJ2-7, with 8 bases that match TRBD2. The germline gives CDR1 SEHNR, CDR2 FQNEAQ (reference sequence). The CDR3 is made up of 15 amino acids. J was trimmed by 2 bases and V by 5 bases; bases with no gene match: 8. DNA of the CDR3: TGTGCCAGCAGCCCCCGGCGGGAGGTCCCCTACGAGCAGTACTTC. Translation: CASSPRREVPYEQYF.

Worth noting for this clone: The junction departs from germline at one end; a sequencing error may be responsible. The rearrangement uses TRBV7-6 and TRBJ2-3; TRBD2 matches at 8 bases. Germline V gene lookup returns CDR1 SGHVS and CDR2 FNYEAQ. The CDR3 length is 17 residues. The CDR3 here is CATSRVGTRGWTDTQYF. DNA for the CDR3: TGTGCCACCAGCAGGGTGGGGACTAGGGGTTGGACAGATACGCAGTATTTT.

As DNA, the CDR3 is TGCGCCAGCAGCCGGGGGACAGGGGTCTACGAGCAGTACTTC. It translates to CASSRGTGVYEQYF. This rearrangement joins TRBV5-1 to TRBJ2-7, with 10 bases aligning to TRBD1. V lost 4 bases and J lost 3; bases outside the gene matches: 4. CDR1 and CDR2 from the germline V gene are SGHRS and YFSETQ. There are 14 residues in the CDR3.

A note on this clone: Other DNA sequences in the sample encode the same CDR3. The V call is TRBV5-4, the J call TRBJ2-1; 14 bases align to TRBD2. V lost 4 bases and J lost 10; bases outside the gene matches: 7. This CDR3 has 15 residues. Germline CDR1 SGHNT, CDR2 YYREEE (reference sequence). The CDR3 protein is CASSPGLAGGGEQFF. CDR3 in DNA: TGTGCCAGCAGCCCAGGACTAGCGGGAGGAGGCGAGCAGTTCTTC.

The chain recombines TRBV19 with TRBJ2-3; TRBD2 is a possible D gene (6 bases). Germline V gene sequence: CDR1 LNHDA, CDR2 SQIVND (reference sequence). CDR3 length: 14 residues. V lost 2 bases and J 3 bases, leaving 9 bases between the germline ends. The CDR3 nucleotides are TGTGCCAGTAGTATACGGCTAGCGACAGATACGCAGTATTTT. Translation: CASSIRLATDTQYF.

A word on this clone: Distinct nucleotide sequences in the sample also encode this CDR3. The chain joins TRBV6-2 or TRBV6-3 to TRBJ2-5; tentative D call: TRBD2 (5 bases). Trimming left V 2 bases short and J 4 bases short, with 8 bases between. The CDR3 totals 13 residues. Germline V gene data show CDR1 as MNHEY and CDR2 as SVGEGT. CDR3 region: CASSYRAGETQYF. CDR3 sequence (DNA): TGTGCCAGCAGTTACCGGGCGGGAGAGACCCAGTACTTC.

The J gene is TRBJ2-1, the V gene TRBV5-4; TRBD2 is a possible D gene (5 bases). The CDR3 consists of 15 residues. The germline CDR1 and CDR2 sequences are SGHNT and YYREEE (reference sequence). With 6 bases removed from V and 0 bases from J, the gap between germline ends came to 13 bases. CDR3 bases: TGTGCCAGCACCATAGCGCCGAGCTCCTACAATGAGCAGTTCTTC. Translating it yields CASTIAPSSYNEQFF.

V and J are TRBV4-3 and TRBJ2-3, with 8 bases fitting TRBD2. Trimming took 4 bases from V and 4 from J; bases not matched to a gene: 10. CDR3 length equals 16 residues. CDR1 LGHNA and CDR2 YSLEER come from the germline V gene. The CDR3 sequence: CASSPGGGAVADTQYF. The CDR3 DNA reads as TGCGCCAGCAGCCCCGGGGGGGGAGCGGTCGCAGATACGCAGTATTTT.

CDR3 in DNA: TGTGCCAGCAGGCACAGGTCAGGGTCTGGAAACACCATATATTTT. Encoded protein: CASRHRSGSGNTIYF. V gene TRBV2 combines with J gene TRBJ1-3; D perhaps matches TRBD1 (5 bases). The CDR3 contains 15 residues. CDR1 SNHLY and CDR2 FYNNEI come from the germline V gene. Trimming removed 6 bases at V and 1 base at J, with 13 bases between.